Listed below are T cell receptor beta chains from one sample, sequenced in a study of radiation and T cells in renal cell carcinoma. The assay was immunoSEQ multiplex PCR, and TCRdb's table has in-frame clones only and misses some. The sample consists of about 130,000 clones, 88% of them appearing once. This material consisted of blood, taken from a patient whose treatment included radiotherapy and nephrectomy. Every receptor here comes from a woman between 45 and 60 years old with renal cell carcinoma. The CDR3 runs from the conserved cysteine through the conserved F or W. The D gene is left open where the match is weak. Expanded clones are given a class, and other clones once, few, many or no size at all.

TRBJ2-3,.,.,14,TRBV9,CASSEGRGDVTQYF,TGTGCCAGCAGCGAGGGTCGAGGGGATGTTACGCAGTATTTT
TRBJ1-2,.,.,16,TRBV6-1,CAISDSSTRTDYGYTF,TGTGCCATCAGTGACAGTTCCACTCGTACTGACTATGGCTACACCTTC
TRBJ1-6,.,.,16,TRBV5-6,CASSFRTGSYNSPLHF,TGTGCCAGCAGCTTCCGTACAGGTTCCTATAATTCACCCCTCCACTTT
TRBJ2-5,once,.,14,TRBV18,CASSPTGGVETQYF,TGTGCCAGCTCACCAACCGGGGGCGTAGAGACCCAGTACTTC
TRBJ1-5,.,.,13,TRBV6-1,CASTDHSNQPQHF,TGTGCCAGCACGGACCATAGCAATCAGCCCCAGCATTTT
TRBJ2-7,.,TRBD2,14,TRBV6-5,CASSYSRGGYEQYF,TGTGCCAGCAGTTACTCCCGGGGGGGATACGAGCAGTACTTC
TRBJ1-2,.,.,14,TRBV7-9,CASSLIGSRTGYTF,TGTGCCAGCAGCTTAATAGGGTCTCGGACCGGCTACACCTTC
TRBJ1-4,.,TRBD1,15,TRBV4-3,CASSAQTGENEKLFF,TGCGCCAGCAGCGCTCAGACAGGGGAAAATGAAAAACTGTTTTTT
TRBJ2-5,once,.,14,TRBV5-1,CASSLEAISRTQYF,TGCGCCAGCAGCTTGGAAGCCATCTCGCGGACCCAGTACTTC
TRBJ1-5,.,.,11,TRBV19,CASRSNQPQHF,TGTGCCAGTAGGAGCAATCAGCCCCAGCATTTT
TRBJ2-1,.,TRBD2,15,TRBV7-2,CASSRSGGATPEQFF,TGTGCCAGCAGCCGTAGCGGGGGAGCCACTCCTGAGCAGTTCTTC
TRBJ1-1,.,.,14,TRBV5-4,CASSLEGSGTEAFF,TGTGCCAGCAGCTTGGAAGGGTCGGGCACTGAAGCTTTCTTT
TRBJ2-2,.,.,15,TRBV6-6,CASSYSWPNTGELFF,TGTGCCAGCAGTTACTCTTGGCCGAACACCGGGGAGCTGTTTTTT
TRBJ2-3,.,.,11,TRBV2,CAGLRGNTQYF,TGTGCCGGACTCCGCGGGAATACGCAGTATTTT
TRBJ2-3,.,.,15,TRBV2,CASSVRLVTTDTQYF,TGTGCCAGCAGTGTAAGACTAGTAACAACAGATACGCAGTATTTT
TRBJ2-2,.,.,14,TRBV6-4,CASSLELNTGELFF,TGTGCCAGCAGCCTCGAACTGAACACCGGGGAGCTGTTTTTT
TRBJ2-5,.,TRBD2,14,TRBV19,CASSGTSGGQTQYF,TGTGCCAGTAGTGGGACTAGCGGGGGACAGACCCAGTACTTC
TRBJ2-7,.,.,12,TRBV7-9,CASSVQDYEQYF,TGTGCCAGCAGCGTACAGGACTACGAGCAGTACTTC
TRBJ2-7,once,.,12,TRBV9,CATRRRLNEQYF,TGTGCCACCCGACGACGGCTAAACGAGCAGTACTTC
TRBJ2-7,.,.,13,TRBV11-1,CASSPRGVYEQYF,TGTGCCAGCAGCCCTAGGGGGGTTTACGAGCAGTACTTC
TRBJ2-5,.,.,12,TRBV6-6,CASSTTTETQYF,TGTGCCAGCAGTACGACAACTGAGACCCAGTACTTC
TRBJ2-2,.,TRBD2,14,TRBV18,CASSRTSWGGELFF,TGTGCCAGCTCTCGGACTAGCTGGGGCGGGGAGCTGTTTTTT
TRBJ2-2,.,.,14,TRBV6-5,CASTPAGKSGELFF,TGTGCCAGCACCCCGGCAGGGAAATCCGGGGAGCTGTTTTTT
TRBJ1-4,.,.,14,TRBV7-9,CASSFSDSNEKLFF,TGTGCCAGCAGCTTTAGCGACAGTAATGAAAAGCTGTTTTTT
TRBJ2-7,.,.,15,TRBV19,CASAGEGLGSYEQYF,TGTGCCAGCGCCGGCGAAGGCCTTGGCTCCTACGAGCAGTACTTC
TRBJ2-2,.,.,14,TRBV29-1,CSVGLGGNTGELFF,TGCAGCGTGGGCCTAGGGGGAAACACCGGGGAGCTGTTTTTT
TRBJ2-3,.,.,9,TRBV21-1,CASGGAQYF,TGTGCCAGTGGGGGTGCGCAGTATTTT
TRBJ2-6,.,.,14,TRBV19,CASIRRSGANVLTF,TGTGCCAGTATTAGGCGTTCTGGGGCCAACGTCCTGACTTTC
TRBJ1-2,.,.,14,TRBV6-1,CASSDRGFNYGYTF,TGTGCCAGCAGTGACCGGGGATTTAACTATGGCTACACCTTC
TRBJ1-4,.,.,15,TRBV7-3,CASSPKGHRVEKLFF,TGTGCCAGCAGCCCGAAGGGGCATCGGGTTGAAAAACTGTTTTTT
TRBJ2-1,.,TRBD1,15,TRBV2,CASTQDRGSDNEQFF,TGTGCCAGCACCCAGGACAGGGGCTCGGACAATGAGCAGTTCTTC
TRBJ1-2,.,TRBD1,16,TRBV2,CASSDPHVDRIYGYTF,TGTGCCAGCAGTGACCCGCATGTGGACAGGATCTATGGCTACACCTTC